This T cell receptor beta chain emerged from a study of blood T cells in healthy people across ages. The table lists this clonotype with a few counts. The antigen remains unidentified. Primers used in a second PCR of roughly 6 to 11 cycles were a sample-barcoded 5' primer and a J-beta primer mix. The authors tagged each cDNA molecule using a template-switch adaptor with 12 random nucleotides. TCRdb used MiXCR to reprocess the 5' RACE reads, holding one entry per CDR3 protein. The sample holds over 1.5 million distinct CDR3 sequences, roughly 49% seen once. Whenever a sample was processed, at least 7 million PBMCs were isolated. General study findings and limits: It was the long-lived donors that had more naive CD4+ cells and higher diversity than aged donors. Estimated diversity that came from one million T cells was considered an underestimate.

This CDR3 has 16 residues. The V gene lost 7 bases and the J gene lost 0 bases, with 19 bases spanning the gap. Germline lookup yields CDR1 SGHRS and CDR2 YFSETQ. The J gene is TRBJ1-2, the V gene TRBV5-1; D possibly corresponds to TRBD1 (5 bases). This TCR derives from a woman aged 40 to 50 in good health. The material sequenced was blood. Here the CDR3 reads CASSWQGGSSNYGYTF. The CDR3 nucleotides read TGCGCCAGCTCCTGGCAGGGAGGCTCCTCTAACTATGGCTACACCTTC. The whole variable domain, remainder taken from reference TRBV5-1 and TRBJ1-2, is KAGVTQTPRYLIKTRGQQVTLSCSPISGHRSVSWYQQTPGQGLQFLFEYFSETQRNKGNFPGRFSGRQFSNSRSEMNVSTLELGDSALYLCASSWQGGSSNYGYTFGSGTRLTVV.